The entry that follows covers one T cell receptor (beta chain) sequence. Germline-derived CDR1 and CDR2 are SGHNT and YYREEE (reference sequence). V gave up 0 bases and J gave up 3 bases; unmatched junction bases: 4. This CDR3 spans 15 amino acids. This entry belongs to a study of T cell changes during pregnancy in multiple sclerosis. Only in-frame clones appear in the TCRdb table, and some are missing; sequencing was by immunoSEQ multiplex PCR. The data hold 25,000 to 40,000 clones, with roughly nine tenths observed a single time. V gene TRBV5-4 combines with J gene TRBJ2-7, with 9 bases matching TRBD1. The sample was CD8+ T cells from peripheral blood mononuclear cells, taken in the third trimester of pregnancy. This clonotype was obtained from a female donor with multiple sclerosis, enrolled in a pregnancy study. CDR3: CASSLGGTGFYEQYF. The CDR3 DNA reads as TGTGCCAGCAGCTTGGGCGGGACAGGGTTCTACGAGCAGTACTTC.